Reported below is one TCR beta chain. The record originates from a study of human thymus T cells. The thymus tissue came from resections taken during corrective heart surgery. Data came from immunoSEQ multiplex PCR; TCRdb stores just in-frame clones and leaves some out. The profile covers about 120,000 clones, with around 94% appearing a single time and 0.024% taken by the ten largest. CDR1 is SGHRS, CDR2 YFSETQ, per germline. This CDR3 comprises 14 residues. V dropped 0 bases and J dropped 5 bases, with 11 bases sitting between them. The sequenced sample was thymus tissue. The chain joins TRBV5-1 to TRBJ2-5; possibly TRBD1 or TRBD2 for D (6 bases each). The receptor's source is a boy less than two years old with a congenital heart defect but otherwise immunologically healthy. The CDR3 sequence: CASSLARGLETQYF. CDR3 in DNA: TGCGCCAGCAGCTTGGCACGGGGGCTGGAGACCCAGTACTTC. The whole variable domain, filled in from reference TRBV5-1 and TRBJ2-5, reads KAGVTQTPRYLIKTRGQQVTLSCSPISGHRSVSWYQQTPGQGLQFLFEYFSETQRNKGNFPGRFSGRQFSNSRSEMNVSTLELGDSALYLCASSLARGLETQYFGPGTRLLVL.